Each of the 21 T cell receptor beta chains below was sequenced from the same sample in a study of control samples from healthy donors and cancer patients. Profiled with immunoSEQ multiplex PCR; TCRdb holds only in-frame clones, not every one. This table has 170,000 or so clones, around 90% appearing once. The sequencing sample was made of blood. The receptors come from a woman between 50 and 59 years old in good health.

The chain uses TRBV27 and TRBJ2-3; 16 bases fit TRBD2. The CDR3 spans 17 residues. Germline V gives CDR1 MNHEY, CDR2 SMNVEV (reference sequence). V dropped 6 bases and J dropped 4; count of bases not matched to a gene: 7. CDR3 coding DNA: TGTGCCAGCAGGAGGGGACTAGCGGGGGGGTTATCAGATACGCAGTATTTT. Amino acids: CASRRGLAGGLSDTQYF.

The gene calls are TRBV24-1 and TRBJ1-2; D ambiguous. CDR1 is KGHDR, CDR2 SFDVKD, per germline. The V end was cut by 3 bases, the J end by 0 bases, with 7 bases between. This CDR3 spans 14 amino acids. CDR3 loop: CATSDPTTNYGYTF. The CDR3 DNA reads as TGTGCCACCAGTGATCCCACAACTAACTATGGCTACACCTTC.

The chain carries TRBV24-1 and TRBJ2-2, with D possibly TRBD1 on 5 matching bases. Trimming stripped 8 bases from V and 2 bases from J, with 8 bases between. This CDR3 has 13 residues. Germline lookup yields CDR1 KGHDR and CDR2 SFDVKD. The CDR3 region has the DNA TGTGCCACCAAGGACACCAACACCGGGGAGCTGTTTTTT. It encodes CATKDTNTGELFF.

This clone has only a few counts. V gene TRBV7-8 combines with J gene TRBJ2-7, with D unresolved. From germline, CDR1 is SGHVS and CDR2 FQNEAQ. Between the trimmed V and J ends, which lost 1 base and 2 bases, there was a span of 15 bases. CDR3 length equals 16 residues. The CDR3 sequence is CASSLGMGFEAYEQYF. The CDR3 nucleotides read TGTGCCAGCAGCTTAGGTATGGGATTCGAGGCCTACGAGCAGTACTTC. Full variable domain (missing parts from reference TRBV7-8 and TRBJ2-7): GAGVSQSPRYKVAKRGQDVALRCDPISGHVSLFWYQQALGQGPEFLTYFQNEAQLDKSGLPSDRFFAERPEGSVSTLKIQRTQQEDSAVYLCASSLGMGFEAYEQYFGPGTRLTVT.

The chain recombines TRBV27 with TRBJ1-1; D ambiguous. This CDR3 contains 12 residues. V was clipped by 8 bases and J by 5 bases, with 12 bases between them. The germline V gene has CDR1 MNHEY and CDR2 SMNVEV (reference sequence). The CDR3: CASGSPGTEAFF. The CDR3 region has the DNA TGTGCCAGCGGTTCCCCCGGGACTGAAGCTTTCTTT.

The chain is built from TRBV5-6 and TRBJ1-1; a weak D match, TRBD1 (5 bases). The germline gives CDR1 SGHDT, CDR2 YYEEEE. The CDR3 has 14 amino acids. Trimming left V 0 bases short and J 4 bases short, with 10 bases between. CDR3 protein: CASSLVDSRTEAFF. Here the CDR3 DNA reads TGTGCCAGCAGCTTGGTCGACAGCCGCACTGAAGCTTTCTTT.

V is TRBV27 and J is TRBJ2-2; no definite D call. The V and J ends lost 5 bases and 4 bases respectively, with 5 bases between them. The CDR3 loop spans 12 amino acids. In germline, CDR1 is MNHEY, CDR2 SMNVEV (reference sequence). The CDR3 is CASSLFTGELFF. CDR3 in DNA: TGTGCCAGCAGTCTATTCACCGGGGAGCTGTTTTTT.

The V gene is TRBV12-2, the J gene TRBJ2-3; the table's D call, TRBD2, was not checked against the DNA. TRBV12-2 is termed a pseudogene. This CDR3 is 16 amino acids long. CDR3 loop: CASRPGLAGGTDTQYF. As DNA, the CDR3 is TGTGCAAGTCGCCCGGGACTAGCGGGGGGCACAGATACGCAGTATTTT.

For this clone: The same CDR3 also results from other DNA sequences found in this sample. The chain has TRBV7-3 and TRBJ2-6; D gene ambiguous. V was pared by 4 bases and J by 0 bases, with 7 bases between. CDR3 length: 15 amino acids. Germline V gene lookup returns CDR1 SGHTA and CDR2 FQGTGA. The CDR3 bases are TGTGCCAGCAGCTCAACGGGCTCTGGGGCCAACGTCCTGACTTTC. It yields the protein CASSSTGSGANVLTF.

The chain uses TRBV5-1 and TRBJ1-3; D gene ambiguous. Trimming left V 4 bases short and J 2 bases short, with 13 bases between. Germline lookup yields CDR1 SGHRS and CDR2 YFSETQ. The CDR3 sequence is 15 residues long. The CDR3 sequence is CASSPKGPPGNTIYF. CDR3 sequence (DNA): TGCGCCAGCAGCCCCAAAGGGCCCCCTGGAAACACCATATATTTT. The variable domain in full, with the rest retrieved from reference TRBV5-1 and TRBJ1-3, is KAGVTQTPRYLIKTRGQQVTLSCSPISGHRSVSWYQQTPGQGLQFLFEYFSETQRNKGNFPGRFSGRQFSNSRSEMNVSTLELGDSALYLCASSPKGPPGNTIYFGEGSWLTVV.

The chain links TRBV7-2 to TRBJ2-1; 9 nucleotides align to TRBD1. V was pared by 4 bases and J by 3 bases, with 7 bases of the junction left unmatched. The V gene's germline CDR1 is SGHTA and CDR2 FQGNSA. The CDR3 length is 16 residues. The CDR3 sequence is CASSSKQGASYNEQFF. The CDR3 coding sequence is TGTGCCAGCAGCTCCAAACAGGGGGCAAGCTACAATGAGCAGTTCTTC.

Details on this clone: This specimen includes other DNA sequences encoding the same CDR3. The V call is TRBV28, the J call TRBJ2-7; D is possibly TRBD2 (6 bases). The CDR3 is 12 amino acids. V was shortened by 8 bases and J by 0 bases, with 8 bases between the two germline ends. The germline V gene encodes CDR1 MDHEN and CDR2 SYDVKM. The CDR3 region is CASGTDSYEQYF. CDR3 in DNA: TGTGCCAGCGGGACTGACTCCTACGAGCAGTACTTC.

The J gene is TRBJ1-1, the V gene TRBV4-3; D is ambiguous. The V and J ends lost 0 bases and 8 bases respectively, with 10 bases between them. The CDR3 loop spans 13 amino acids. In germline, CDR1 is LGHNA, CDR2 YSLEER. The CDR3, as DNA: TGCGCCAGCAGCCAAGATACGGACCTGGAAGCTTTCTTT. This sequence encodes CASSQDTDLEAFF.

The chain links TRBV7-3 to TRBJ1-1, with D unresolved. The CDR3 runs to 14 residues. V gave up 5 bases and J gave up 4 bases, with 14 bases separating them. CDR1 is SGHTA, CDR2 FQGTGA, per germline. CDR3 nucleotides: TGTGCCAGCAGCCCCGTCGGCCCTTTCACTGAAGCTTTCTTT. Its translation: CASSPVGPFTEAFF.

The chain recombines TRBV7-8 with TRBJ2-2; 8 positions match TRBD2. Germline V gene sequence: CDR1 SGHVS, CDR2 FQNEAQ. J was trimmed by 3 bases and V by 1 base; bases with no gene match: 16. The CDR3 runs 20 residues. In DNA, the CDR3 is TGTGCCAGCAGCTTAGGTGGGACTAGGGGGATTCGCGAGGACACCGGGGAGCTGTTTTTT. Its translation: CASSLGGTRGIREDTGELFF.

This chain joins TRBV7-8 and TRBJ2-7, with a possible D match to TRBD2 (5 bases). Trimming removed 6 bases at V and 3 bases at J, with 21 bases between. The germline V gene encodes CDR1 SGHVS and CDR2 FQNEAQ. The CDR3 runs 16 residues. CDR3 nucleotides: TGTGCCAGCAGTCACCCGGGATCGGAGGTCTTCTACGAGCAGTACTTC. The encoded protein is CASSHPGSEVFYEQYF.

The V and J genes are TRBV5-1 and TRBJ2-1; 7 bases line up with TRBD2. The CDR3 sequence is 16 residues long. The V segment lost 5 bases and the J segment 5 bases; nucleotides outside the gene matches: 13. The germline V gene encodes CDR1 SGHRS and CDR2 YFSETQ. This CDR3 is CASRGGGLAENNEQFF. The CDR3 nucleotides are TGCGCCAGCAGGGGGGGAGGTCTAGCGGAAAACAATGAGCAGTTCTTC.

V and J are TRBV28 and TRBJ2-5; TRBD2 is a possible D gene (6 bases). CDR1 is MDHEN and CDR2 is SYDVKM in the germline V gene. The ends were cut back, 2 bases at V and 10 bases at J, with 23 bases in the middle. The CDR3 consists of 16 residues. CDR3 coding DNA: TGTGCCAGCAGTTTAGGGTTAAGCGGGCCCCAAAGGGGCCAGTACTTC. This encodes CASSLGLSGPQRGQYF. Filled out from reference TRBV28 and TRBJ2-5, the complete variable domain reads DVKVTQSSRYLVKRTGEKVFLECVQDMDHENMFWYRQDPGLGLRLIYFSYDVKMKEKGDIPEGYSVSREKKERFSLILESASTNQTSMYLCASSLGLSGPQRGQYFGPGTRLLVL.

The CDR3 DNA is TGCAGTGCCACCTTCGAGACCCAGTACTTC. The encoded protein is CSATFETQYF. The rearrangement links TRBV20-1 to TRBJ2-5; D unresolved. The V end was cut by 6 bases, the J end by 5 bases, with 7 bases between. The CDR3 has 10 amino acids. Germline CDR1 reads DFQATT; CDR2 reads SNEGSKA (reference sequence).

V is TRBV7-2 and J is TRBJ2-1, with D perhaps TRBD1 or TRBD2 (6 bases each). V was pared by 6 bases and J by 0 bases, with 12 bases between. The CDR3 runs to 15 residues. CDR1 is SGHTA, CDR2 FQGNSA, per germline. The CDR3 bases are TGTGCCAGCAGTCCAAGGGGGGTCTCCTACAATGAGCAGTTCTTC. Residues: CASSPRGVSYNEQFF.

The chain has TRBV28 and TRBJ1-2, with 10 nucleotides matching TRBD1. Germline values: CDR1 MDHEN, CDR2 SYDVKM. This CDR3 spans 14 amino acids. The V gene end was trimmed by 1 base and the J gene end by 6 bases; junction bases not matched to a gene: 2. This CDR3 is CASSLLTGGDGYTF. The CDR3 coding sequence is TGTGCCAGCAGTTTATTGACAGGGGGCGATGGCTACACCTTC.